This T cell receptor beta chain was sequenced during a study of regulatory dendritic cells for organ transplantation. As for the study in general: Monocytes received vitamin D3 on days 0 and 4, IL-10 on day 4. Overall study findings and caveats: Memory CD8+ T cells were the most oligoclonal; naive cells were highly diverse.

Sorted T cells were CFSE-labeled and cultured 5 days with allogeneic regulatory or mature dendritic cells at 1:10. On this clone itself: Its antigen remains unidentified.

Only in-frame clones appear in the TCRdb table, and some are missing; sequencing was by immunoSEQ multiplex PCR. The data show 9,500 to 15,000 clones, more than 70% seen once. Sequencing input: naive CD8+ T cells from blood cultured with regulatory dendritic cells. The sample's subset: CD45RA+ naive T cells. The origin of this receptor is a human donor in good health.

DNA of the CDR3: TGTGCCAGCATGGCAGGGGGTAACGAGCAGTTCTTC. Residues: CASMAGGNEQFF. The V call is TRBV6-6, the J call TRBJ2-1, with 7 bases that match TRBD1. This CDR3 spans 12 amino acids. Germline-derived CDR1 and CDR2 are MNHNY and SVGAGI (reference sequence). V shed 7 bases, J shed 10 bases, and the junction held 7 bases outside the gene matches.